A few counts support the clone carrying this T cell receptor (beta chain). What it binds is unknown. TCRdb re-called the 5' RACE reads with MiXCR, one entry per CDR3 protein. The sample records under 300,000 distinct CDR3 sequences, roughly 18% being singletons. This entry is derived from a study of CD8 T cells in ankylosing spondylitis. Findings and caveats of the study: Disease-linked clones reportedly concentrated significantly in matched ankylosing spondylitis synovial fluid. With a CD8+ phenotype, disease-linked clones were relatively rare in peripheral blood.

Between the trimmed V and J ends, which lost 4 bases and 2 bases, there was a span of 12 bases. Germline CDR1 is SQVTM and CDR2 is ANQGSEA. CDR3 length equals 13 residues. The TCR was taken from a male donor with ankylosing spondylitis or in good health (not recorded which). The sequenced sample consisted of blood, either unsorted or a sorted T cell fraction (not recorded which). The chain employs TRBV29-1 and TRBJ2-7, with a possible D match to TRBD1 (5 bases). CDR3 coding DNA: TGCAGCGTTGCCCAGGGTGGCCCCTACGAGCAGTACTTC. The encoded protein is CSVAQGGPYEQYF.